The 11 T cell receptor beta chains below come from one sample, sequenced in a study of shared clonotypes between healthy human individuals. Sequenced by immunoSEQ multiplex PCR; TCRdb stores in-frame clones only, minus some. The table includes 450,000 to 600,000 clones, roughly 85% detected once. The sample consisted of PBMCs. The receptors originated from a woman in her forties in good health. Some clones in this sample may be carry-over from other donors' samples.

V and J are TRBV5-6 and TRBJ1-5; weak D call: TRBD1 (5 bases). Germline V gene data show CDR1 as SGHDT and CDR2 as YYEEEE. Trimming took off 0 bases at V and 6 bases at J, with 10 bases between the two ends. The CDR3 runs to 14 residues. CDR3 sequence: CASSLGQGFQPQHF. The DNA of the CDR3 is TGTGCCAGCAGCTTGGGGCAGGGCTTTCAGCCCCAGCATTTT.

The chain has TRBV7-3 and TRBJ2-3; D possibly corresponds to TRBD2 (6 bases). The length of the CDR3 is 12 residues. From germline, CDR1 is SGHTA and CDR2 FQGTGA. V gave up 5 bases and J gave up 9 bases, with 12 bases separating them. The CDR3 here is CASSTPGDTQYF. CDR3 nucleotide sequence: TGTGCCAGCAGCACCCCGGGAGACACGCAGTATTTT. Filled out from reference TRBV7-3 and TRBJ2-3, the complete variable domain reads GAGVSQTPSNKVTEKGKYVELRCDPISGHTALYWYRQSLGQGPEFLIYFQGTGAADDSGLPNDRFFAVRPEGSVSTLKIQRTERGDSAVYLCASSTPGDTQYFGPGTRLTVL.

The CDR3 loop is CTSSHPQGDPYNEQFF. For the CDR3, the DNA is TGCACCAGCAGCCACCCCCAGGGCGATCCCTACAATGAGCAGTTCTTC. The V gene is TRBV1, the J gene TRBJ2-1; TRBD1 was called by the table and not checked on the DNA. TRBV1 is assigned pseudogene status. The CDR3 contains 16 residues.

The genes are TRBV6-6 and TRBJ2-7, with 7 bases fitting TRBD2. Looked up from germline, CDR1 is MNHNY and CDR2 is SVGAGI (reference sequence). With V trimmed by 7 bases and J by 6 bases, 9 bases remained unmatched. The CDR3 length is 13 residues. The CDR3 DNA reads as TGTGCCAGCAACGGTCGAGCGGGATTCGAGCAGTACTTC. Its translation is CASNGRAGFEQYF.

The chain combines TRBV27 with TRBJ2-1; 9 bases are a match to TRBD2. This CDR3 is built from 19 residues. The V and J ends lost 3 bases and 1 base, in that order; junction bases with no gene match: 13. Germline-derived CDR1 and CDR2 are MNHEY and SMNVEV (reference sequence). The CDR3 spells CASSFPQYSGRGSYNEQFF. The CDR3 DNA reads TGTGCCAGCAGTTTCCCTCAGTATAGCGGGAGAGGGTCCTACAATGAGCAGTTCTTC.

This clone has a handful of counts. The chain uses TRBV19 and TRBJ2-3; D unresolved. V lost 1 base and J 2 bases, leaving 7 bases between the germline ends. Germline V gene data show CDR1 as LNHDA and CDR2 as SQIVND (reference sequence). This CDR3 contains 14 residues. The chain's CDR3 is CASSIGAATDTQYF. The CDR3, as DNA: TGTGCCAGTAGTATAGGAGCCGCCACAGATACGCAGTATTTT.

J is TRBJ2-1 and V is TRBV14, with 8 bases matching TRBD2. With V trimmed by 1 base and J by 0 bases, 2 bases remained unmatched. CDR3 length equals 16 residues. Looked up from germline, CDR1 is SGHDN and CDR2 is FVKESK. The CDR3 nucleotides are TGTGCCAGCAGCCAAGTCAGCGGGAGCTCCTACAATGAGCAGTTCTTC. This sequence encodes CASSQVSGSSYNEQFF.

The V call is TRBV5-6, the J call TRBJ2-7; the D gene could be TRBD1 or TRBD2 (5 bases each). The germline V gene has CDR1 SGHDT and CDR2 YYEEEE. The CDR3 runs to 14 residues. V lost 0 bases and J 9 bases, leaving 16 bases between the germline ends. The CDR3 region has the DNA TGTGCCAGCAGCTTGGCGTTTGGGGGTGCGGGGCAGTACTTC. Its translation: CASSLAFGGAGQYF.

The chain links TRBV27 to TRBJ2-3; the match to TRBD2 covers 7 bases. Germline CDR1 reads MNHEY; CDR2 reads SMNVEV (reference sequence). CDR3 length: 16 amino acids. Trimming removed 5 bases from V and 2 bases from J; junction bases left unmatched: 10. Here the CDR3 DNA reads TGTGCCAGCAGTCCCGGGGTAGCGGGTTACACAGATACGCAGTATTTT. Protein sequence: CASSPGVAGYTDTQYF.

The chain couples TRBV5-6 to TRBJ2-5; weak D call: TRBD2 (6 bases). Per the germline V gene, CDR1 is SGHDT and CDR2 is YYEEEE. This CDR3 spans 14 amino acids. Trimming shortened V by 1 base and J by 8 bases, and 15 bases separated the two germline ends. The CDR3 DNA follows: TGTGCCAGCAGCTTGTCCGGGGGTCCCAGAACCCAGTACTTC. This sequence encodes CASSLSGGPRTQYF.

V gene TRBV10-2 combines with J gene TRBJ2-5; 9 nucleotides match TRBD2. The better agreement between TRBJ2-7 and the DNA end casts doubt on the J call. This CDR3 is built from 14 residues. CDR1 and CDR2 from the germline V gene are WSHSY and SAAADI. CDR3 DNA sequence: TGCGCCAGCAGTTTGGGACTAGCCTTCTACGAGCAGTACTTC. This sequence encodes CASSLGLAFYEQYF.